The 22 T cell receptor beta chains below all came from one sample that was sequenced in a study of CD8 T cells in Susac syndrome (dated by TCRdb to about 2019). Receptor libraries were prepared by the immunoSEQ multiplex PCR assay. RNA was extracted with the RNeasy kit and roughly 0.5 to 1 ug was reverse transcribed using random hexamers. TCRdb reprocessing: public reads trimmed at Q25 with fastp, clones called with MiXCR, in-frame beta chains kept. Duplicate CDR3 protein sequences are folded into a single record with the most common DNA and genes. The sample profile shows 350,000 to 550,000 distinct CDR3 sequences; 75% to 90% of them were found once. Of the sample, about 0.1% falls within the top ten clones. Sequencing used CD8+ T cells from PBMCs. These receptors came from a human donor with multiple sclerosis.

The chain recombines TRBV27 with TRBJ2-3, with 7 positions matching TRBD1. Germline-derived CDR1 and CDR2 are MNHEY and SMNVEV (reference sequence). With 5 bases clipped from V and 3 bases from J, the junction kept 11 bases outside the gene matches. This CDR3 contains 16 residues. In DNA form, the CDR3 reads TGTGCCAGCAGTAGACAGGGTTGGGGGTGGACAGATACGCAGTATTTT. The encoded protein is CASSRQGWGWTDTQYF.

DNA of the CDR3: TGTGCCAGCAGTTACGTCGGGGGCCAAGAGACCCAGTACTTC. As protein: CASSYVGGQETQYF. The chain carries TRBV6-2 or TRBV6-3 and TRBJ2-5, with TRBD2 as a possible D gene (6 bases). The CDR3 spans 14 residues. CDR1 is MNHEY, CDR2 SVGEGT, per germline. Trimming stripped 2 bases from V and 1 base from J, with 8 bases between.

The table lists this clonotype with a count of one. This sequence joins TRBV29-1 and TRBJ2-3; 7 bases agree with TRBD1. There are 12 residues in the CDR3. Germline CDR1 is SQVTM and CDR2 is ANQGSEA. The ends lost 8 bases at V and 3 bases at J; junction bases unmatched: 5. The CDR3 loop is CSIRQGTDTQYF. CDR3 DNA: TGCAGCATTCGACAGGGAACAGATACGCAGTATTTT.

The chain carries TRBV12-5 and TRBJ1-2; D gene uncertain. The CDR3 is made up of 15 amino acids. Trimming cost V 3 bases and J 2 bases, with 13 bases left between them. CDR1 is LGHNT, CDR2 FRNRAP, per germline. CDR3 loop: CASGLGGAGNYGYTF. The CDR3 nucleotides read TGTGCTAGTGGTTTAGGAGGAGCGGGGAACTATGGCTACACCTTC.

This clonotype has only a few counts. The gene calls are TRBV6-1 and TRBJ1-5; maybe TRBD1 (5 bases). V lost 5 bases to trimming and J lost 7 bases, with 21 bases between them. The CDR3 is 16 residues long. The germline V gene encodes CDR1 MNHNS and CDR2 SASEGT. The chain's CDR3 is CASSQPLRGVGQPQHF. DNA of the CDR3: TGTGCCAGCAGTCAACCTTTACGGGGGGTGGGACAGCCCCAGCATTTT.

This clonotype was detected a few times. The V call is TRBV4-2, the J call TRBJ2-1, with D tentatively TRBD1 (6 bases). CDR1 LGHNA and CDR2 YNFKEQ come from the germline V gene. V was clipped by 0 bases and J by 7 bases, with 16 bases between them. The CDR3 sequence is 16 residues long. CDR3 DNA sequence: TGTGCCAGCAGCCAAGACATGGGGGCGGGTTTTAATGAGCAGTTCTTC. Translating gives CASSQDMGAGFNEQFF.

This chain joins TRBV14 and TRBJ1-2, with 7 positions matching TRBD1. V was clipped by 3 bases and J by 4 bases; unmatched bases: 11. Per the germline V gene, CDR1 is SGHDN and CDR2 is FVKESK. This CDR3 contains 16 residues. The CDR3 DNA reads TGTGCCAGCAGCCATTTATCGGGACAGCCCCTCTATGGCTACACCTTC. As protein: CASSHLSGQPLYGYTF.

About this clonotype: The junction and the germline gene differ at one end; a read error may be behind it. The genes are TRBV5-1 and TRBJ2-2, with a weak D call TRBD2 (5 bases). The CDR3 has 15 amino acids. Germline V CDR1 and CDR2: SGHRS, YFSETQ. CDR3: CASSPDPFSTGEPFF. CDR3 nucleotides: TGCGCCAGCAGCCCGGACCCCTTCAGCACCGGGGAGCCGTTTTTT.

The chain uses TRBV4-1 and TRBJ2-7; D is undetermined. The CDR3 covers 14 residues. V was cut by 2 bases and J by 1 base, with 9 bases left in between. CDR1 MGHRA and CDR2 YSYEKL come from the germline V gene. In DNA form, the CDR3 reads TGCGCCAGCAGCCAACGCCCAGTATCCTACGAGCAGTACTTC. Translation gives CASSQRPVSYEQYF.

V gene TRBV12-5 combines with J gene TRBJ1-2; TRBD1 is a possible D gene (6 bases). The length of the CDR3 is 15 residues. V lost 4 bases and J lost 1, with 13 bases in between. Germline CDR1 is LGHNT and CDR2 is FRNRAP. This CDR3 is CASGWVTGNNYGYTF. The CDR3 DNA is TGTGCTAGTGGTTGGGTGACAGGAAATAACTATGGCTACACCTTC. Drawing the rest from reference TRBV12-5 and TRBJ1-2, the complete variable domain is DARVTQTPRHKVTEMGQEVTMRCQPILGHNTVFWYRQTMMQGLELLAYFRNRAPLDDSGMPKDRFSAEMPDATLATLKIQPSEPRDSAVYFCASGWVTGNNYGYTFGSGTRLTVV.

The rearrangement uses TRBV29-1 and TRBJ2-7; TRBD2 might be the D (7 bases). The V end lost 2 bases, the J end lost 5 bases, and 10 bases lay between the germline ends. The CDR3 sequence is 12 residues long. Germline V gene data show CDR1 as SQVTM and CDR2 as ANQGSEA. The CDR3 bases are TGCAGCGTTGAATGGGGGGGGCACGAGCAGTACTTC. This codes for CSVEWGGHEQYF.

The chain couples TRBV7-8 to TRBJ2-3; 12 positions match TRBD1. Trimming took 5 bases from V and 5 from J; bases not matched to a gene: 11. This CDR3 region has 17 residues. Germline CDR1 SGHVS, CDR2 FQNEAQ. The CDR3 here is CASSPSPGTGGKDTQYF. In nucleotides, the CDR3 is TGTGCCAGCAGCCCTAGCCCCGGGACAGGGGGCAAAGATACGCAGTATTTT.

This rearrangement joins TRBV11-1 to TRBJ2-1; 11 bases agree with TRBD1. The germline V gene encodes CDR1 SGHAT and CDR2 FQDESV (reference sequence). This CDR3 contains 16 residues. The V and J ends lost 0 bases and 10 bases, in that order; junction bases with no gene match: 8. The CDR3: CASSLARGQGAWEQFF. The CDR3 region has the DNA TGTGCCAGCAGCTTAGCCAGAGGACAGGGGGCATGGGAGCAGTTCTTC.

The sample holds one count of this clonotype. The gene calls are TRBV20-1 and TRBJ1-1; a possible D gene is TRBD1 (6 bases). The CDR3 covers 13 residues. V lost 6 bases, J lost 1 base, and 12 bases lay in between. In germline, CDR1 is DFQATT, CDR2 SNEGSKA (reference sequence). In DNA, the CDR3 is TGCAGTGCCCCCGGACAGAAGAACACTGAAGCTTTCTTT. Encoded protein: CSAPGQKNTEAFF.

The rearrangement links TRBV6-1 to TRBJ2-6; D not resolved. Germline CDR1 and CDR2: MNHNS and SASEGT. This CDR3 has 15 amino acids. Trimming pared 5 bases from V and 1 base from J, leaving 9 bases between. Written as DNA, the CDR3 is TGTGCCAGCAGTTACGACCCTTCTGGGGCCAACGTCCTGACTTTC. Its translation is CASSYDPSGANVLTF.

This clonotype was found once. The gene calls are TRBV6-1 and TRBJ2-5; unclear D gene. The CDR3 has 16 residues. CDR1 and CDR2 (germline): MNHNS, SASEGT. V was clipped by 7 bases and J by 2 bases, with 20 bases between them. In nucleotides, the CDR3 is TGTGCCAGCACCGATCAGGTGACCCTCTCTCAAGAGACCCAGTACTTC. Its protein is CASTDQVTLSQETQYF.

V is TRBV19 and J is TRBJ1-1, with D tentatively TRBD1 (5 bases). Germline CDR1 and CDR2: LNHDA and SQIVND (reference sequence). The CDR3 is made up of 17 amino acids. V was trimmed by 0 bases and J by 1 base, leaving 15 bases between them. The CDR3 is CASSIDETAPPNTEAFF. The DNA of the CDR3 is TGTGCCAGTAGTATAGATGAGACAGCTCCCCCGAACACTGAAGCTTTCTTT.

This clonotype came up a few times. The CDR3 region is CASSPITGVPSGEQYF. DNA for the CDR3: TGTGCCAGCAGCCCTATCACAGGGGTACCCTCCGGCGAGCAGTACTTC. The chain recombines TRBV5-6 with TRBJ2-7, with 7 nucleotides matching TRBD1. The CDR3 is 16 residues long. Unmatched junction bases numbered 16, after V lost 4 bases and J lost 6 bases. Looked up from germline, CDR1 is SGHDT and CDR2 is YYEEEE.

This clonotype was picked up one time. The chain combines TRBV27 with TRBJ2-1; weak D call: TRBD2 (7 bases). CDR1 is MNHEY, CDR2 SMNVEV, per germline (reference sequence). Trimming took off 6 bases at V and 4 bases at J, with 19 bases between the two ends. The length of the CDR3 is 16 residues. The CDR3 coding sequence is TGTGCCAGCAGGTCACGCCGGGGGGCCACATACAATGAGCAGTTCTTC. It yields the protein CASRSRRGATYNEQFF.

This clonotype has only one observation. The chain carries TRBV12-3 or TRBV12-4 and TRBJ2-1; TRBD1 is a possible D gene (5 bases). V dropped 1 base and J dropped 0 bases, with 10 bases sitting between them. This CDR3 comprises 16 residues. The CDR3 spells CASSLGGRVSYNEQFF. The CDR3 coding sequence is TGTGCCAGCAGTTTAGGGGGCAGGGTCTCCTACAATGAGCAGTTCTTC.

The gene calls are TRBV2 and TRBJ2-5; 7 bases are a match to TRBD2. The V segment lost 8 bases and the J segment 2 bases; nucleotides outside the gene matches: 11. This CDR3 has 15 residues. CDR1 and CDR2 from the germline V gene are SNHLY and FYNNEI. CDR3 DNA sequence: TGTGCCAGCGACGGGGAAGCGGGACCTCAAGAGACCCAGTACTTC. Translating gives CASDGEAGPQETQYF.

J is TRBJ2-1 and V is TRBV10-3; D possibly corresponds to TRBD2 (5 bases). This CDR3 contains 13 residues. Trimming took 0 bases from V and 9 from J, leaving 9 bases between them. Germline CDR1 ENHRY, CDR2 SYGVKD. Here the CDR3 DNA reads TGTGCCATCAGTGAGTCGTTGGGGAGTGAGCAGTTCTTC. It specifies CAISESLGSEQFF.